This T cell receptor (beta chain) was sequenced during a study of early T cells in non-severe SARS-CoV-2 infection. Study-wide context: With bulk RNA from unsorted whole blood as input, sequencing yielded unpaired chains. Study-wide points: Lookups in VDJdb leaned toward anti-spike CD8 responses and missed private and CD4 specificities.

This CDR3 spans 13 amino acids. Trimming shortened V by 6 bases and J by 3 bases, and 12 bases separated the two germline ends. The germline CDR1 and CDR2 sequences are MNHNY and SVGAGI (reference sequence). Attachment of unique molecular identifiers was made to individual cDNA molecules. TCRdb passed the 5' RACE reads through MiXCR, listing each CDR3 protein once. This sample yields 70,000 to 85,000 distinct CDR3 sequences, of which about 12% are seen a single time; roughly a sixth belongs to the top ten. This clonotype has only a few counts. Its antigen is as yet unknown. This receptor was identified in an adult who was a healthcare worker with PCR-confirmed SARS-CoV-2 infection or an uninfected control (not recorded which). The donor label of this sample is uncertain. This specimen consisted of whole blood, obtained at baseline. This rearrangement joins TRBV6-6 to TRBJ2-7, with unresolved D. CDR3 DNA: TGTGCCAGCAGCCCTACCCTCGTCTACGAGCAGTACTTC. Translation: CASSPTLVYEQYF.